These 31 T cell receptor beta chains were all obtained from the same sample, sequenced in a study of sequential checkpoint blockade in melanoma. Treatment reported: randomized to nivolumab then ipilimumab (arm A) or the reverse (arm B). Only in-frame clones appear in the TCRdb table, and some are missing; sequencing was by immunoSEQ multiplex PCR. The sample has about 18,000 clones, around four fifths seen once. The sample here was CD8+ T cells sorted from blood (inferred from file names), taken from a patient given nivolumab and ipilimumab in sequence. These receptors all stem from a human donor with melanoma.

The genes are TRBV10-3 and TRBJ1-2, with unresolved D. CDR1 and CDR2 (germline): ENHRY, SYGVKD. There are 15 residues in the CDR3. Trimming removed 4 bases at V and 0 bases at J, with 12 bases between. The CDR3 protein is CAISVFENPNYGYTF. DNA for the CDR3: TGTGCCATCAGTGTCTTTGAGAATCCTAACTATGGCTACACCTTC.

The chain recombines TRBV5-5 with TRBJ1-4, with D unclear. V lost 6 bases and J lost 4, with 16 bases in between. CDR1 and CDR2 (germline): SGHKS, YYEKEE (reference sequence). The CDR3 spans 15 residues. The CDR3 reads CASTISSMSNEKLFF. In DNA, the CDR3 is TGTGCCAGCACCATATCTTCCATGAGTAATGAAAAACTGTTTTTT.

The chain recombines TRBV9 with TRBJ2-5; 8 bases fit TRBD2. CDR1 is SGDLS and CDR2 is YYNGEE in the germline V gene. The trim removed 6 bases at V and 2 bases at J, leaving 9 bases unmatched. The CDR3 sequence is 15 residues long. Here the CDR3 DNA reads TGTGCCAGCACCGGGGGGGGCGGGAGGCAAGAGACCCAGTACTTC. Protein sequence: CASTGGGGRQETQYF.

The chain is built from TRBV7-2 and TRBJ2-5; 8 bases are a match to TRBD1. V dropped 5 bases and J dropped 6; count of bases not matched to a gene: 8. Germline lookup yields CDR1 SGHTA and CDR2 FQGNSA. CDR3 length equals 14 residues. The CDR3 nucleotides are TGTGCCAGCAGCGACGGACAGGGACCGAAGACCCAGTACTTC. Translated, it gives CASSDGQGPKTQYF.

This clone appeared a few times. This chain joins TRBV18 and TRBJ1-1; 8 nucleotides align to TRBD1. Per germline, CDR1 KGHSH and CDR2 LQKENI. The CDR3 loop spans 13 amino acids. The trim removed 3 bases at V and 6 bases at J, leaving 3 bases unmatched. The CDR3 sequence is CASSPQTGAEAFF. As DNA, the CDR3 is TGTGCCAGCTCACCTCAGACAGGGGCTGAAGCTTTCTTT.

This chain joins TRBV29-1 and TRBJ1-2, with 8 bases identical to TRBD1. V was pared by 1 base and J by 4 bases, with 5 bases of the junction left unmatched. The CDR3 has 14 amino acids. Per the germline V gene, CDR1 is SQVTM and CDR2 is ANQGSEA. The CDR3 here is CSVEGTGGTYGYTF. The CDR3, as DNA: TGCAGCGTTGAAGGAACAGGGGGAACCTATGGCTACACCTTC.

In its sample, this clone was seen once. The chain combines TRBV6-4 with TRBJ2-3; TRBD1 agrees at 9 bases. Germline V gives CDR1 MRHNA, CDR2 SNTAGT. The J segment lost 2 bases and the V segment lost 0 bases, leaving 3 bases of the junction unmatched. The CDR3 extends over 16 amino acids. The CDR3 bases are TGTGCCAGCAGTGACTCCGGACAGGGGCCCACAGATACGCAGTATTTT. Translated: CASSDSGQGPTDTQYF.

CDR3 in amino acids: CASSQDTGYGYTF. CDR3 sequence (DNA): TGCGCCAGCAGCCAAGATACGGGTTATGGCTACACCTTC. The chain has TRBV4-3 and TRBJ1-2, with no clear D. The ends were cut back, 0 bases at V and 5 bases at J, with 7 bases in the middle. CDR3 length: 13 amino acids. Germline V CDR1 and CDR2: LGHNA, YSLEER.

This chain links TRBV15 with TRBJ2-2; D possibly corresponds to TRBD2 (5 bases). CDR3 length: 17 amino acids. The V gene lost 0 bases and the J gene lost 0 bases, with 11 bases spanning the gap. Germline CDR1 LNHNV, CDR2 YYDKDF (reference sequence). In DNA, the CDR3 is TGTGCCACCAGCAGAGATGGGAGCAGGCCGAACACCGGGGAGCTGTTTTTT. Its protein product is CATSRDGSRPNTGELFF.

This chain links TRBV7-2 with TRBJ2-5; TRBD1 agrees at 10 bases. TRBJ2-7 matches the DNA end more closely, so the J call is doubtful. Germline CDR1 and CDR2: SGHTA and FQGNSA. The CDR3 extends over 15 amino acids. CDR3 nucleotides: TGTGCCAGCAGCCTGGACAGGGGGGAGTGGTACGAGCAGTACTTC. Protein product: CASSLDRGEWYEQYF.

The gene calls are TRBV27 and TRBJ2-1; the match to TRBD2 covers 8 bases. The V gene end was trimmed by 3 bases and the J gene end by 5 bases; junction bases not matched to a gene: 3. This CDR3 has 14 residues. Germline V gives CDR1 MNHEY, CDR2 SMNVEV (reference sequence). CDR3 sequence reads: CASSFSGNNNEQFF. The CDR3 DNA reads TGTGCCAGCAGTTTTAGCGGGAATAACAATGAGCAGTTCTTC.

Worth noting for this clone: A single base is all that separates this from a far larger clone, so a read error is likely. The V and J genes are TRBV5-3 and TRBJ1-1; D gene uncertain. TRBV5-3 belongs to the ORF category, with a function that is uncertain. This CDR3 has 14 residues. CDR3 amino acids: CASSLVASGTEAFF. In DNA form, the CDR3 reads TGTGCCAGCAGCTTGGTGGCTTCGGGCACTGAAGCTTTCTTT.

This clone has a handful of counts. This sequence joins TRBV6-5 and TRBJ1-1, with no clear D. Germline assignment: CDR1 MNHEY and CDR2 SVGAGI. Trimming took off 6 bases at V and 4 bases at J, with 9 bases between the two ends. The CDR3 runs to 12 residues. CDR3 sequence: CASRFGSTEAFF. As DNA, the CDR3 is TGTGCCAGCAGGTTCGGGAGCACTGAAGCTTTCTTT.

This sequence joins TRBV28 and TRBJ2-3; 7 bases line up with TRBD2. The CDR3 totals 17 residues. The germline CDR1 and CDR2 sequences are MDHEN and SYDVKM. V was pared by 2 bases and J by 0 bases, with 8 bases of the junction left unmatched. CDR3 region: CASSLRSSSGSTDTQYF. The CDR3 DNA reads TGTGCCAGCAGTTTACGCTCGTCTAGCGGAAGCACAGATACGCAGTATTTT.

The chain uses TRBV7-9 and TRBJ2-1, with TRBD1 matching over 12 bases. CDR1 and CDR2 (germline): SEHNR, FQNEAQ (reference sequence). The CDR3 sequence is 14 residues long. The V segment lost 6 bases and the J segment 8 bases; nucleotides outside the gene matches: 5. In nucleotides, the CDR3 is TGTGCCAGCAGACCGGGACAGGGGGCCTATGAGCAGTTCTTC. Translated, it gives CASRPGQGAYEQFF. The full variable domain, in which reference TRBV7-9 and TRBJ2-1 provide the parts outside the CDR3, is DTGVSQNPRHKITKRGQNVTFRCDPISEHNRLYWYRQTLGQGPEFLTYFQNEAQLEKSRLLSDRFSAERPKGSFSTLEIQRTEQGDSAMYLCASRPGQGAYEQFFGPGTRLTVL.

V gene TRBV5-4 combines with J gene TRBJ1-2, with TRBD1 identical over 9 bases. This CDR3 is 15 amino acids long. Looked up from germline, CDR1 is SGHNT and CDR2 is YYREEE (reference sequence). The junction had 10 bases not matched to a gene; V was cut back by 4 bases and J by 6 bases. The CDR3 here is CASSDRYRGLDGYTF. CDR3 nucleotides: TGTGCCAGCAGCGACCGATACAGGGGGCTAGATGGCTACACCTTC.

V and J are TRBV6-1 and TRBJ1-1; no firm D call. Trimming cost V 7 bases and J 2 bases, with 11 bases left between them. The germline V gene has CDR1 MNHNS and CDR2 SASEGT. CDR3 length: 13 amino acids. The CDR3 DNA reads TGTGCCAGCAAGCCACAGAAAAACACTGAAGCTTTCTTT. Its protein is CASKPQKNTEAFF.

This clone was counted a few times. The chain recombines TRBV6-1 with TRBJ2-2; no firm D call. In germline, CDR1 is MNHNS, CDR2 SASEGT. The length of the CDR3 is 14 residues. V was cut by 5 bases and J by 5 bases, with 12 bases left in between. CDR3 residues: CASSPQVLTGELFF. CDR3 DNA: TGTGCCAGCAGTCCCCAGGTTCTGACCGGGGAGCTGTTTTTT.

This clone was recorded a few times. The rearrangement links TRBV7-9 to TRBJ1-6; D possibly corresponds to TRBD1 (5 bases). The germline V gene has CDR1 SEHNR and CDR2 FQNEAQ (reference sequence). The CDR3 runs to 15 residues. The ends were cut back, 4 bases at V and 6 bases at J, with 13 bases in the middle. CDR3 DNA: TGTGCCAGCAGCTCCCTCATGGGGGGTAATTCACCCCTCCACTTT. Protein sequence: CASSSLMGGNSPLHF.

The chain joins TRBV4-1 to TRBJ2-7; D not resolved. The V end lost 0 bases, the J end lost 6 bases, and 18 bases lay between the germline ends. The CDR3 spans 16 residues. The germline CDR1 and CDR2 sequences are MGHRA and YSYEKL. The chain's CDR3 is CASSQDHTYLEAEQYF. Written as DNA, the CDR3 is TGCGCCAGCAGCCAAGATCATACGTACCTCGAAGCCGAGCAGTACTTC.

The chain links TRBV5-4 to TRBJ2-7; possibly TRBD1 for D (6 bases). CDR1 is SGHNT, CDR2 YYREEE, per germline (reference sequence). This CDR3 comprises 15 residues. Trimming stripped 2 bases from V and 3 bases from J, with 15 bases between. The CDR3 nucleotides are TGTGCCAGCAGCTTCACTCCGGGACACGGCTACGAGCAGTACTTC. It codes for CASSFTPGHGYEQYF.

The chain links TRBV4-1 to TRBJ2-2; perhaps TRBD1 as D (6 bases). This CDR3 spans 15 amino acids. Per germline, CDR1 MGHRA and CDR2 YSYEKL. V shed 9 bases and J shed 0 bases, with 14 bases lying between them. The CDR3 loop reads CASGRGTTNTGELFF. The CDR3 nucleotides are TGCGCCAGTGGAAGAGGGACAACGAACACCGGGGAGCTGTTTTTT.

The rearrangement uses TRBV19 and TRBJ2-7; D possibly corresponds to TRBD2 (5 bases). Trimming stripped 7 bases from V and 7 bases from J, with 17 bases between. Germline lookup yields CDR1 LNHDA and CDR2 SQIVND (reference sequence). The CDR3 extends over 13 amino acids. The CDR3, as DNA: TGTGCCAGTACATTTGGAGGCGGGCAGGAGCAGTACTTC. Translated, it gives CASTFGGGQEQYF.

This rearrangement joins TRBV6-1 to TRBJ1-3; 7 nucleotides agree with TRBD1. Germline V gene sequence: CDR1 MNHNS, CDR2 SASEGT. The CDR3 runs 16 residues. With 2 bases clipped from V and 3 bases from J, the junction kept 7 bases outside the gene matches. CDR3: CASSEMTGTGGNTIYF. CDR3 in DNA: TGTGCCAGCAGTGAAATGACAGGGACTGGTGGAAACACCATATATTTT.

The sample holds one count of this clone. The rearrangement joins TRBV30 to TRBJ1-1, with D possibly matching TRBD1 (5 bases). The CDR3 is 12 residues long. The germline CDR1 and CDR2 sequences are GTSNPN and SVGIG (reference sequence). Trimming removed 3 bases at V and 1 base at J, with 6 bases between. The CDR3 DNA follows: TGTGCCTGGAGGACAGAGAACACTGAAGCTTTCTTT. This sequence encodes CAWRTENTEAFF. The entire variable domain, with the rest obtained from reference TRBV30 and TRBJ1-1, is as follows: SQTIHQWPATLVQPVGSPLSLECTVEGTSNPNLYWYRQAAGRGLQLLFYSVGIGQISSEVPQNLSASRPQDRQFILSSKKLLLSDSGFYLCAWRTENTEAFFGQGTRLTVV.

The chain employs TRBV10-3 and TRBJ1-2; the match to TRBD1 covers 9 bases. J was trimmed by 2 bases and V by 9 bases; bases with no gene match: 4. This CDR3 is built from 13 residues. The germline CDR1 and CDR2 sequences are ENHRY and SYGVKD. CDR3 residues: CAIEQGANYGYTF. The CDR3 coding sequence is TGTGCCATTGAACAGGGGGCGAACTATGGCTACACCTTC.

This sequence joins TRBV2 and TRBJ1-3; perhaps TRBD1 as D (6 bases). CDR1 is SNHLY and CDR2 is FYNNEI in the germline V gene. Trimming left V 6 bases short and J 2 bases short, with 14 bases between. There are 15 residues in the CDR3. Here the CDR3 reads CASRGTLDTGNTIYF. The CDR3 region has the DNA TGTGCCAGCAGGGGGACACTTGACACTGGAAACACCATATATTTT.

V usage is TRBV4-1 and J usage is TRBJ2-1; TRBD1 is a possible D gene (5 bases). The V gene lost 0 bases and the J gene lost 5 bases, with 11 bases spanning the gap. CDR1 MGHRA and CDR2 YSYEKL come from the germline V gene. There are 15 residues in the CDR3. CDR3 protein: CASSQEGVTNNEQFF. As DNA, the CDR3 is TGCGCCAGCAGCCAAGAAGGGGTAACTAACAATGAGCAGTTCTTC.

The genes are TRBV7-9 and TRBJ2-1; 8 bases match TRBD2. This CDR3 is 14 amino acids long. V lost 7 bases, J lost 6 bases, and 8 bases stayed unmatched. Germline V gives CDR1 SEHNR, CDR2 FQNEAQ (reference sequence). The CDR3 DNA reads as TGTGCCAGCACCCCTTGGCGGGAGGCCAATGAGCAGTTCTTC. It yields the protein CASTPWREANEQFF.

This clone was counted a few times. The chain links TRBV30 to TRBJ2-7; 7 bases fit TRBD1. Trimming cost V 2 bases and J 4 bases; bases outside gene matches: 14. Germline V gives CDR1 GTSNPN, CDR2 SVGIG (reference sequence). The CDR3 runs to 16 residues. This CDR3 is CAWSPIQGLGPYEQYF. CDR3 sequence (DNA): TGTGCCTGGAGTCCGATACAGGGGTTAGGGCCTTACGAGCAGTACTTC. The entire variable domain, with the rest obtained from reference TRBV30 and TRBJ2-7, is as follows: SQTIHQWPATLVQPVGSPLSLECTVEGTSNPNLYWYRQAAGRGLQLLFYSVGIGQISSEVPQNLSASRPQDRQFILSSKKLLLSDSGFYLCAWSPIQGLGPYEQYFGPGTRLTVT.

The J gene is TRBJ2-7, the V gene TRBV25-1; 7 bases are shared with TRBD1. CDR1 MGHDK and CDR2 SYGVNS come from the germline V gene. Losses at the gene ends were 5 bases for V and 3 bases for J; bases not matched to a gene: 7. CDR3 length equals 14 residues. CDR3 DNA: TGTGCCAGCAGTTACAGGGGTAGTGTCTACGAGCAGTACTTC. Translated: CASSYRGSVYEQYF.